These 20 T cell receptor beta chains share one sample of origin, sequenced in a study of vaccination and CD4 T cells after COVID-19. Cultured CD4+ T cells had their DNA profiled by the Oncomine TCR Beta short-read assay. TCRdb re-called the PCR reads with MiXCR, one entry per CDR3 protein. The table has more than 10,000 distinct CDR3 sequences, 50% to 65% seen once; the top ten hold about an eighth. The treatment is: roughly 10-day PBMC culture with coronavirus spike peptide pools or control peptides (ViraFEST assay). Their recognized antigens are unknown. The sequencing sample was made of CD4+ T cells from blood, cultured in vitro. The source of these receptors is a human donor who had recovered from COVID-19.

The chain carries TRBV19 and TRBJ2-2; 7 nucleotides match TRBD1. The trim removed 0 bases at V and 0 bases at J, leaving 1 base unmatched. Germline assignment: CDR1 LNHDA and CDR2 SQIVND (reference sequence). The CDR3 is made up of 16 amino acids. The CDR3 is CASSIDQGANTGELFF. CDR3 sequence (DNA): TGTGCCAGTAGTATAGATCAGGGGGCGAACACCGGGGAGCTGTTTTTT.

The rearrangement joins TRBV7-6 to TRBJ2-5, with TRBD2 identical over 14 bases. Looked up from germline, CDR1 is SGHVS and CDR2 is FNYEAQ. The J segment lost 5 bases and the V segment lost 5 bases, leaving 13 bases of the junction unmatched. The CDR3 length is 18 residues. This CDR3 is CASSLTRGLAGVEETQYF. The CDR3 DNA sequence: TGTGCCAGCAGCCTAACCCGGGGACTAGCGGGAGTAGAGGAGACCCAGTACTTC.

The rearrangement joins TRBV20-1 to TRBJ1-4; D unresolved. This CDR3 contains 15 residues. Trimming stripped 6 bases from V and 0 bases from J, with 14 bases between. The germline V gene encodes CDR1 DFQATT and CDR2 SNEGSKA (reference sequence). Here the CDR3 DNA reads TGCAGTGCCAAGGGAGTCAGACCAACTAATGAAAAACTGTTTTTT. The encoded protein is CSAKGVRPTNEKLFF.

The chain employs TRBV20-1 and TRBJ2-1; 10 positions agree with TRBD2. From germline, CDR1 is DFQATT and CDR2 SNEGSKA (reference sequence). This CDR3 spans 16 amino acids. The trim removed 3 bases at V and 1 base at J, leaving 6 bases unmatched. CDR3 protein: CSASLGTSESYNEQFF. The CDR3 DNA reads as TGCAGTGCTAGCCTCGGGACTAGCGAATCCTACAATGAGCAGTTCTTC.

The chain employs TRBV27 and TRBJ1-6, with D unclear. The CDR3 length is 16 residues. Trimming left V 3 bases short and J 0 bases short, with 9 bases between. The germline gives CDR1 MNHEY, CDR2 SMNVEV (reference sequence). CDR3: CASSFEGSSYNSPLHF. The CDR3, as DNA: TGTGCCAGCAGTTTCGAAGGGAGCTCCTATAATTCACCCCTCCACTTT.

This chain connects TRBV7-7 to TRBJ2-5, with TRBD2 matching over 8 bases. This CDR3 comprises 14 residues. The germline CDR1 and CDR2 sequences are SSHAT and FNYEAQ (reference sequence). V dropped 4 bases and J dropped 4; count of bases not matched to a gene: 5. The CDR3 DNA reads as TGTGCCAGCAGCTCCTCCGGGAGGGCAGAGACCCAGTACTTC. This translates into CASSSSGRAETQYF. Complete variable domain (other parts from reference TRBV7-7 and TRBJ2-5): GAGVSQSPRYKVTKRGQDVTLRCDPISSHATLYWYQQALGQGPEFLTYFNYEAQPDKSGLPSDRFSAERPEGSISTLTIQRTEQRDSAMYRCASSSSGRAETQYFGPGTRLLVL.

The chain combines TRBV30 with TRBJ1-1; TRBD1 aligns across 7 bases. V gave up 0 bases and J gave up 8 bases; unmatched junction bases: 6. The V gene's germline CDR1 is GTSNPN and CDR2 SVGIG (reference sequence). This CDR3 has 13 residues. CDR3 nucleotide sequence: TGTGCCTGGAGTGTTCAATTACAGGGGGAAGCTTTCTTT. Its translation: CAWSVQLQGEAFF.

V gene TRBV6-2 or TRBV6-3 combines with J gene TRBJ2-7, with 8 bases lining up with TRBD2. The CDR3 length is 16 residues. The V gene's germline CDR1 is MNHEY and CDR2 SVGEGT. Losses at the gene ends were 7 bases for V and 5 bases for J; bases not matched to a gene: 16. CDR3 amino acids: CASTTRGAAGVNEQYF. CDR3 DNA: TGTGCCAGCACAACCCGTGGGGCAGCGGGAGTGAACGAGCAGTACTTC.

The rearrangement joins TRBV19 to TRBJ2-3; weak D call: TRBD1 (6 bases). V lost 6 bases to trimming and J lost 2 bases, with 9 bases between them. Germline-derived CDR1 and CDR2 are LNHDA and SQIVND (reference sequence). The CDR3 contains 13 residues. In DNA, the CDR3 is TGTGCCAGTAGGGCAGGGGTCACAGATACGCAGTATTTT. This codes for CASRAGVTDTQYF.

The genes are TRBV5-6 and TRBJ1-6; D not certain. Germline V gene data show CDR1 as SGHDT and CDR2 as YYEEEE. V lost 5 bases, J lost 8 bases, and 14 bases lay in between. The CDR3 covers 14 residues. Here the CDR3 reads CASSPTSGDSPLHF. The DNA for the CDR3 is TGTGCCAGCAGTCCGACATCCGGCGATTCACCCCTCCACTTT.

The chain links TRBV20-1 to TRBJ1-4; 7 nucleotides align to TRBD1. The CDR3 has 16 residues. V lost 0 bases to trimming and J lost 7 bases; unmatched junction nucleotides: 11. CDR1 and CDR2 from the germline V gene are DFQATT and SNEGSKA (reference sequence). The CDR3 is CSARDLARDSGEKLFF. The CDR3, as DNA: TGCAGTGCTAGAGATCTCGCGCGGGACAGCGGTGAAAAACTGTTTTTT.

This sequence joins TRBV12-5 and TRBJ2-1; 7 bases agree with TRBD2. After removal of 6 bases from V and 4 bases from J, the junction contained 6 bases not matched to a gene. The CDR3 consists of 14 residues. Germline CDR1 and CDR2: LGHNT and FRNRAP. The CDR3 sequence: CASGVGLVYNEQFF. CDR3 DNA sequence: TGTGCTAGTGGCGTAGGACTAGTGTACAATGAGCAGTTCTTC.

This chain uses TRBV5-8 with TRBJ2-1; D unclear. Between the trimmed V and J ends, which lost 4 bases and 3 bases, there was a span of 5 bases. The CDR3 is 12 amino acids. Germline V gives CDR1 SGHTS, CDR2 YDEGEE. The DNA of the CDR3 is TGTGCCAGCAGCCGTGGCTACAATGAGCAGTTCTTC. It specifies CASSRGYNEQFF.

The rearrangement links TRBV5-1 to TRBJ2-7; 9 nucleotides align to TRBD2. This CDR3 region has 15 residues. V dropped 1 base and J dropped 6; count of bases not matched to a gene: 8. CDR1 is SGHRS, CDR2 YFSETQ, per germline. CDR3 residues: CASSLQTSGGFEQYF. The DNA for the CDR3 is TGCGCCAGCAGCTTGCAGACTAGCGGAGGCTTCGAGCAGTACTTC.

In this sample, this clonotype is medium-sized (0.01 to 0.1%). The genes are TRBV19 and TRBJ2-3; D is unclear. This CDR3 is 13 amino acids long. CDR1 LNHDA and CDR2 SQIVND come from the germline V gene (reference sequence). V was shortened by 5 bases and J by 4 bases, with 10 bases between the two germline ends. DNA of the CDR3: TGTGCCAGTAGTTGGCAGGATGCAGATACGCAGTATTTT. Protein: CASSWQDADTQYF.

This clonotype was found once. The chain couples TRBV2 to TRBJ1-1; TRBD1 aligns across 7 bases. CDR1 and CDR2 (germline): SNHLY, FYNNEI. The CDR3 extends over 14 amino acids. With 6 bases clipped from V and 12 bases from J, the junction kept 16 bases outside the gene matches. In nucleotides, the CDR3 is TGTGCCAGCAGGGCCCAGGGAGGGGGCGATGGAACTTTCTTT. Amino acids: CASRAQGGGDGTFF.

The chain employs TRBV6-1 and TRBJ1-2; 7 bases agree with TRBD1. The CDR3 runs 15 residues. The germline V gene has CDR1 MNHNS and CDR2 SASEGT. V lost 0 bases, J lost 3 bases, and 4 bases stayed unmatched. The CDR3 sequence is CASSEAVGGDYGYTF. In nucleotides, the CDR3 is TGTGCCAGCAGTGAAGCGGTAGGGGGCGACTATGGCTACACCTTC.

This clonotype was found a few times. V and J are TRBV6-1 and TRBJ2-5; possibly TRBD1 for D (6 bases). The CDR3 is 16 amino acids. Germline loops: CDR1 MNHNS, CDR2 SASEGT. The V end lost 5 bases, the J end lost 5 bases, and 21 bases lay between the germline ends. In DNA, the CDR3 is TGTGCCAGCAGTCGCACCCACCACAGGGTTGGGGAGACCCAGTACTTC. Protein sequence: CASSRTHHRVGETQYF.

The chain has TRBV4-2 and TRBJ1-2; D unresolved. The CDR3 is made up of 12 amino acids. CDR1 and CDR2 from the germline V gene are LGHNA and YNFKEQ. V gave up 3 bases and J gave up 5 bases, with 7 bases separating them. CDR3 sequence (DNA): TGTGCCAGCAGCCAGCGCGGTTATGGCTACACCTTC. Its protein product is CASSQRGYGYTF.

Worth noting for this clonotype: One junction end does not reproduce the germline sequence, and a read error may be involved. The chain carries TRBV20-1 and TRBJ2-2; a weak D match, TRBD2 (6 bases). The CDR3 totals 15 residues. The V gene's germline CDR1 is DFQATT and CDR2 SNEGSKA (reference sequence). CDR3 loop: CSAPSASENTGELFF. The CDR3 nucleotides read TGCAGTGCACCCTCGGCTAGCGAGAACACCGGGGAGCTGTTTTTC.